This TCR beta chain stems from a study of graft-versus-host responses after intestinal transplantation. Looking at the study overall: Transplants were multivisceral, liver-intestinal, or isolated intestinal. Anti-thymocyte globulin induction, then tacrolimus and steroids for about three years, went to all recipients.

Remarks on this clone: Its antigen is still unknown.

Method: immunoSEQ multiplex PCR; TCRdb's copy keeps in-frame clones and lacks some. There are 110,000 to 150,000 clones in the sample; about nine tenths occur only once, and roughly 0.19% lies in the top ten. Study observations and caveats: Some GvH clones were seen earlier in gut or blood, suggesting intestinal origin. After transplant, early declines in HvG clones were associated with peak levels of circulating GvH clones.

Germline-derived CDR1 and CDR2 are SGDLS and YYNGEE. Trimming pared 4 bases from V and 7 bases from J, leaving 12 bases between. The CDR3 sequence is 12 residues long. The TCR comes from a human donor who received an intestinal transplant. The sequences come from unstimulated CD4+ T cells sorted from spleen or lymph node cells, collected before intestinal transplant. V gene TRBV9 combines with J gene TRBJ2-7; possible D gene TRBD2, 6 bases. The DNA for the CDR3 is TGTGCCAGCAGCACCTTGGGGGGTGAGCAGTACTTC. Amino acid sequence: CASSTLGGEQYF.